One and the same sample provided the 18 T cell receptor beta chains below, sequenced in a study of OX40 agonist ivuxolimab in advanced cancers. TCRdb's table, derived via immunoSEQ multiplex PCR, lists solely in-frame clones and lacks some. The table shows some 74,000 clones, with around 88% occurring only once. Sequenced here: CD4+ or CD8+ T cells sorted from blood, sampled in a trial of the OX40 agonist ivuxolimab. All receptors come from an adult with an advanced solid tumor such as melanoma, head and neck, liver or kidney cancer.

This clone was found once. CDR3 residues: CASSRETAYGYTF. Written as DNA, the CDR3 is TGTGCCAGCAGCCGGGAAACAGCTTATGGCTACACCTTC. The chain is built from TRBV6-1 and TRBJ1-2; D remains unclear. CDR3 length: 13 amino acids. Deletions cut 6 bases from V and 5 bases from J, with 13 bases between. Germline CDR1 MNHNS, CDR2 SASEGT.

This chain connects TRBV2 to TRBJ2-7, with a tentative D call TRBD1 (5 bases). CDR3 length: 12 amino acids. V lost 6 bases to trimming and J lost 7 bases, with 13 bases between them. The V gene's germline CDR1 is SNHLY and CDR2 FYNNEI. The CDR3 reads CASSQQVREQYF. DNA of the CDR3: TGTGCCAGCAGCCAACAGGTGCGGGAGCAGTACTTC.

The chain links TRBV29-1 to TRBJ2-3; D is tentatively TRBD1 or TRBD2 (5 bases each). V was shortened by 7 bases and J by 6 bases, with 17 bases between the two germline ends. The CDR3 totals 13 residues. CDR1 is SQVTM, CDR2 ANQGSEA, per germline. The CDR3: CSAQEVGRDTQYF. CDR3 coding DNA: TGCAGCGCCCAGGAGGTGGGACGCGATACGCAGTATTTT.

The rearrangement joins TRBV6-1 to TRBJ2-7; D unclear. There are 11 residues in the CDR3. The germline V gene has CDR1 MNHNS and CDR2 SASEGT. The V gene lost 3 bases and the J gene lost 7 bases, with 7 bases spanning the gap. The CDR3 bases are TGTGCCAGCAGTGATCTCGGTGAGCAGTACTTC. Protein: CASSDLGEQYF.

The rearrangement links TRBV15 to TRBJ2-5; D perhaps matches TRBD1 (5 bases). V was cut by 2 bases and J by 3 bases, with 13 bases left in between. The CDR3 runs 15 residues. Germline assignment: CDR1 LNHNV and CDR2 YYDKDF (reference sequence). The CDR3 protein is CATSRPRGREETQYF. Here the CDR3 DNA reads TGTGCCACCAGCAGACCAAGGGGAAGAGAAGAGACCCAGTACTTC.

V usage is TRBV20-1 and J usage is TRBJ1-2; D is possibly TRBD1 (5 bases). The ends were cut back, 3 bases at V and 8 bases at J, with 10 bases in the middle. CDR1 is DFQATT and CDR2 is SNEGSKA in the germline V gene (reference sequence). The CDR3 length is 11 residues. The CDR3 DNA reads as TGCAGTGCTAGCGGGGGTCTGGGCTACACCTTC. This sequence encodes CSASGGLGYTF.

The CDR3 coding sequence is TGCGCCAGCAGCTTGCTGGGGGGGCCCTACGAGCAGTACTTC. It codes for CASSLLGGPYEQYF. This chain connects TRBV5-1 to TRBJ2-7, with D possibly matching TRBD2 (7 bases). This CDR3 has 14 residues. CDR1 and CDR2 from the germline V gene are SGHRS and YFSETQ. V dropped 1 base and J dropped 2 bases, with 10 bases sitting between them. Combining the CDR3 with reference TRBV5-1 and TRBJ2-7 gives the whole variable domain KAGVTQTPRYLIKTRGQQVTLSCSPISGHRSVSWYQQTPGQGLQFLFEYFSETQRNKGNFPGRFSGRQFSNSRSEMNVSTLELGDSALYLCASSLLGGPYEQYFGPGTRLTVT.

The chain joins TRBV6-5 to TRBJ2-7, with 7 nucleotides matching TRBD1. The germline V gene encodes CDR1 MNHEY and CDR2 SVGAGI. J gave up 3 bases and V 2 bases, and 1 base lay outside the gene matches. The CDR3 runs to 13 residues. CDR3 residues: CASSYRQGYEQYF. The DNA for the CDR3 is TGTGCCAGCAGTTACAGACAGGGCTACGAGCAGTACTTC.

J is TRBJ1-2 and V is TRBV4-1, with a tentative D call TRBD1 (5 bases). The CDR3 spans 15 residues. In germline, CDR1 is MGHRA, CDR2 YSYEKL. V lost 2 bases and J 0 bases, leaving 10 bases between the germline ends. The CDR3 DNA follows: TGCGCCAGCAGCCAACCGGGGCTAGCTAACTATGGCTACACCTTC. Its protein is CASSQPGLANYGYTF.

V gene TRBV11-3 combines with J gene TRBJ2-7; 7 positions match TRBD2. Per the germline V gene, CDR1 is SGHNT and CDR2 is YENEEA. V trimming: 5 bases; J trimming: 9 bases; junction bases outside the gene matches: 19. The CDR3 is 16 amino acids. CDR3 sequence reads: CASSPSASGAKGWQYF. In nucleotides, the CDR3 is TGTGCCAGCAGCCCATCCGCGAGCGGGGCTAAAGGTTGGCAGTACTTC.

The chain employs TRBV7-2 and TRBJ2-7, with 9 bases fitting TRBD1. The CDR3 sequence is 15 residues long. The germline gives CDR1 SGHTA, CDR2 FQGNSA. V was clipped by 3 bases and J by 1 base; unmatched bases: 4. The DNA for the CDR3 is TGTGCCAGCAGCTTGGGGGGGACAGGGTCCTACGAGCAGTACTTC. Protein product: CASSLGGTGSYEQYF.

The gene calls are TRBV5-6 and TRBJ1-6; D unclear. Germline assignment: CDR1 SGHDT and CDR2 YYEEEE. This CDR3 has 14 amino acids. The ends were cut back, 2 bases at V and 10 bases at J, with 13 bases in the middle. The CDR3 DNA reads TGTGCCAGCAGCTTAAGGAGTTCCCCCTCACCCCTCCACTTT. This gives the protein CASSLRSSPSPLHF.

V is TRBV30 and J is TRBJ2-2; 10 bases fit TRBD2. Germline CDR1 reads GTSNPN; CDR2 reads SVGIG (reference sequence). J was trimmed by 0 bases and V by 4 bases; bases with no gene match: 5. There are 16 residues in the CDR3. CDR3: CAWTLAGAANTGELFF. CDR3 sequence (DNA): TGTGCCTGGACCCTAGCGGGGGCCGCGAACACCGGGGAGCTGTTTTTT.

The V gene is TRBV27, the J gene TRBJ2-5; D unresolved. The V end was cut by 3 bases, the J end by 1 base, with 9 bases between. This CDR3 comprises 14 residues. Germline V gene lookup returns CDR1 MNHEY and CDR2 SMNVEV (reference sequence). The CDR3 nucleotides read TGTGCCAGCAGTTTCCGTGCCCCCCAAGAGACCCAGTACTTC. Protein product: CASSFRAPQETQYF.

The rearrangement links TRBV6-6 to TRBJ1-5; D gene unclear. Deletions cut 6 bases from V and 1 base from J, with 16 bases between. The CDR3 sequence is 16 residues long. Germline values: CDR1 MNHNY, CDR2 SVGAGI (reference sequence). The CDR3 here is CASRDRTDGSNQPQHF. CDR3 sequence (DNA): TGTGCCAGCAGAGACCGGACCGATGGGAGCAATCAGCCCCAGCATTTT.

V is TRBV5-1 and J is TRBJ1-1; D call uncertain. Looked up from germline, CDR1 is SGHRS and CDR2 is YFSETQ. The CDR3 extends over 14 amino acids. The ends were cut back, 2 bases at V and 4 bases at J, with 12 bases in the middle. This chain's CDR3 is CASSFGRWGTEAFF. The DNA of the CDR3 is TGCGCCAGCAGCTTCGGGCGATGGGGCACTGAAGCTTTCTTT.

The genes are TRBV7-9 and TRBJ2-7; D is unresolved. Germline V CDR1 and CDR2: SEHNR, FQNEAQ (reference sequence). V lost 0 bases, J lost 3 bases, and 21 bases lay in between. The CDR3 covers 18 residues. In DNA form, the CDR3 reads TGTGCCAGCAGCTTAGCTACCGACGGCTTGGGCGGTTACTACGAGCAGTACTTC. This gives the protein CASSLATDGLGGYYEQYF.

Only a few counts were recorded for this clone. The chain combines TRBV18 with TRBJ1-4, with 9 bases fitting TRBD1. The germline V gene has CDR1 KGHSH and CDR2 LQKENI. V was clipped by 4 bases and J by 7 bases; unmatched bases: 7. This CDR3 comprises 15 residues. In nucleotides, the CDR3 is TGTGCCAGCTCACAACCGGGACAGGGCGGTGAAAAACTGTTTTTT. Translated: CASSQPGQGGEKLFF. The variable domain in full, with the rest retrieved from reference TRBV18 and TRBJ1-4, is NAGVMQNPRHLVRRRGQEARLRCSPMKGHSHVYWYRQLPEEGLKFMVYLQKENIIDESGMPKERFSAEFPKEGPSILRIQQVVRGDSAAYFCASSQPGQGGEKLFFGSGTQLSVL.